Listed here are 4 T cell receptor beta chains from one sample, sequenced in a study of CD8 T cells in Susac syndrome. With random hexamers, reverse transcription was performed on roughly 0.5 to 1 ug of RNA. Using its own MiXCR run on the immunoSEQ multiplex PCR reads, TCRdb lists one record per CDR3 protein. Among approximately 200,000 distinct CDR3 sequences, approximately 95% were seen once, and the ten largest hold 0.082%. What was sequenced was CD4+ T cells from PBMCs. The receptors derive from a human donor with multiple sclerosis.

The rearrangement links TRBV9 to TRBJ1-6; a weak D match, TRBD1 (5 bases). Germline values: CDR1 SGDLS, CDR2 YYNGEE. Deletions cut 1 base from V and 0 bases from J, with 5 bases between. The CDR3 has 15 residues. The DNA for the CDR3 is TGTGCCAGCAGCGTACAGGGCTCCTATAATTCACCCCTCCACTTT. The encoded protein is CASSVQGSYNSPLHF.

CDR3 DNA: TGTGCCAGCAGCTTGGGAGGGGGAGATTCACCCCTCCACTTT. Protein product: CASSLGGGDSPLHF. The chain is built from TRBV5-4 and TRBJ1-6, with D possibly TRBD1 on 6 matching bases. Germline V lookup: CDR1 SGHNT, CDR2 YYREEE (reference sequence). The ends were cut back, 0 bases at V and 8 bases at J, with 9 bases in the middle. This CDR3 is 14 amino acids long.

J is TRBJ2-7 and V is TRBV2, with 8 bases that match TRBD1. The trim removed 6 bases at V and 9 bases at J, leaving 7 bases unmatched. The CDR3 contains 12 residues. The germline CDR1 and CDR2 sequences are SNHLY and FYNNEI. The CDR3 loop is CASRGGQGVQYV. The CDR3, as DNA: TGTGCCAGCAGAGGAGGACAGGGAGTGCAGTACGTC.

This rearrangement joins TRBV29-1 to TRBJ1-1, with D tentatively TRBD1 (6 bases). The CDR3 covers 14 residues. Trimming took 5 bases from V and 1 from J, leaving 14 bases between them. CDR1 and CDR2 from the germline V gene are SQVTM and ANQGSEA. In DNA, the CDR3 is TGCAGCGTTTTCGGGGGGGGCCCGAACACTGAAGCTTTCTTT. It is translated as CSVFGGGPNTEAFF. Full variable domain (missing parts from reference TRBV29-1 and TRBJ1-1): SAVISQKPSRDICQRGTSLTIQCQVDSQVTMMFWYRQQPGQSLTLIATANQGSEATYESGFVIDKFPISRPNLTFSTLTVSNMSPEDSSIYLCSVFGGGPNTEAFFGQGTRLTVV.